This entry lists 14 T cell receptor beta chains sequenced from one sample in a study of cytomegalovirus exposure and HLA in healthy donors. With 60 Vbeta and 13 Jbeta primers, the PCR was carried out. The repertoire was sequenced with immunoSEQ multiplex PCR; TCRdb's copy has only in-frame clones and lacks some. The sample yields 250,000 or so clones, 80% to 95% seen once. The specimen was PBMCs. Every receptor here comes from a girl aged 2-10 years in good health and CMV-seronegative.

The V gene is TRBV10-3, the J gene TRBJ2-5; 7 bases match TRBD1. Germline loops: CDR1 ENHRY, CDR2 SYGVKD. The CDR3 consists of 11 residues. V lost 2 bases and J lost 11; bases outside the gene matches: 2. This CDR3 reads CAISETGEQYF. The CDR3 nucleotides are TGTGCCATCAGTGAGACAGGGGAGCAGTACTTC.

V and J are TRBV19 and TRBJ1-5; D perhaps matches TRBD1 (5 bases). V was shortened by 1 base and J by 1 base, with 11 bases between the two germline ends. The germline V gene encodes CDR1 LNHDA and CDR2 SQIVND (reference sequence). The CDR3 has 16 amino acids. Here the CDR3 DNA reads TGTGCCAGTAGTATAGGTGGGGAGGGGAGCAATCAGCCCCAGCATTTT. Its translation: CASSIGGEGSNQPQHF.

The chain couples TRBV5-1 to TRBJ1-5; a possible D gene is TRBD1 (6 bases). Germline CDR1 reads SGHRS; CDR2 reads YFSETQ. Trimming pared 0 bases from V and 10 bases from J, leaving 8 bases between. The CDR3 totals 12 residues. CDR3 bases: TGCGCCAGCAGCTTGGGAGGGGGACCCCAGCATTTT. The encoded protein is CASSLGGGPQHF. Using reference TRBV5-1 and TRBJ1-5 for the parts outside the CDR3, the full variable domain is KAGVTQTPRYLIKTRGQQVTLSCSPISGHRSVSWYQQTPGQGLQFLFEYFSETQRNKGNFPGRFSGRQFSNSRSEMNVSTLELGDSALYLCASSLGGGPQHFGDGTRLSIL.

The chain joins TRBV6-1 to TRBJ1-1; D is uncertain. The V gene lost 2 bases and the J gene lost 4 bases, with 8 bases spanning the gap. The CDR3 sequence is 13 residues long. The germline V gene encodes CDR1 MNHNS and CDR2 SASEGT. Here the CDR3 DNA reads TGTGCCAGCAGTGAACAGATTTTCACTGAAGCTTTCTTT. Translation gives CASSEQIFTEAFF.

The V call is TRBV5-5, the J call TRBJ2-1, with 9 bases aligning to TRBD2. CDR3 length equals 15 residues. V dropped 3 bases and J dropped 9; count of bases not matched to a gene: 10. Per the germline V gene, CDR1 is SGHKS and CDR2 is YYEKEE (reference sequence). This CDR3 reads CASSSRSSGTLEQFF. The DNA of the CDR3 is TGTGCCAGCAGCTCCCGGTCTAGCGGGACCCTTGAGCAGTTCTTC.

This chain joins TRBV19 and TRBJ2-3, with 9 bases that match TRBD2. The germline V gene encodes CDR1 LNHDA and CDR2 SQIVND (reference sequence). The CDR3 sequence is 15 residues long. J lost 2 bases, V lost 1 base, and 1 base had no gene match. CDR3 DNA sequence: TGTGCCAGTAGTATAGTAGCGGGGGACACAGATACGCAGTATTTT. The encoded protein is CASSIVAGDTDTQYF.

The table lists this clone with a count of one. The chain carries TRBV7-5 and TRBJ2-7; the table's D call of TRBD2 was not tested on the DNA. TRBV7-5 is given as a pseudogene. This CDR3 has 15 amino acids. In nucleotides, the CDR3 is TGTGTCAGAAGCCCGTCTAGCGATCAACCCTACGAGCAGTACTTC. This translates into CVRSPSSDQPYEQYF.

The chain uses TRBV5-1 and TRBJ2-2; TRBD1 agrees at 7 bases. Germline assignment: CDR1 SGHRS and CDR2 YFSETQ. This CDR3 contains 14 residues. Losses at the gene ends were 6 bases for V and 0 bases for J; bases not matched to a gene: 2. CDR3 sequence (DNA): TGCGCCAGCAAGGGACAGACGAACACCGGGGAGCTGTTTTTT. Translation: CASKGQTNTGELFF.

The rearrangement joins TRBV9 to TRBJ2-5, with D possibly being TRBD2 (6 bases). CDR1 is SGDLS and CDR2 is YYNGEE in the germline V gene. V shed 3 bases and J shed 2 bases, with 14 bases lying between them. The CDR3 loop spans 15 amino acids. This CDR3 is CASSAQGLSQETQYF. DNA of the CDR3: TGTGCCAGCAGCGCTCAGGGACTTTCTCAAGAGACCCAGTACTTC.

The chain has TRBV4-1 and TRBJ2-2; unclear D gene. V was cut by 2 bases and J by 6 bases, with 4 bases left in between. Germline lookup yields CDR1 MGHRA and CDR2 YSYEKL. The CDR3 is 12 amino acids. The CDR3 DNA follows: TGCGCCAGCAGCCAACGGGCCGGGGAGCTGTTTTTT. As protein: CASSQRAGELFF.

V is TRBV6-4 and J is TRBJ1-1, with D possibly matching TRBD1 (6 bases). This CDR3 has 14 residues. V shed 5 bases and J shed 5 bases, with 15 bases lying between them. The germline gives CDR1 MRHNA, CDR2 SNTAGT. CDR3 protein: CASSSQGEETEAFF. CDR3 sequence (DNA): TGTGCCAGCAGTTCACAGGGAGAGGAGACTGAAGCTTTCTTT.

This clone has more than one count but fewer than ten. The chain combines TRBV20-1 with TRBJ2-7, with TRBD2 as a possible D gene (5 bases). The CDR3 consists of 11 residues. V was cut by 6 bases and J by 1 base, with 7 bases left in between. Germline V gives CDR1 DFQATT, CDR2 SNEGSKA (reference sequence). The CDR3 spells CSAGESYEQYF. Here the CDR3 DNA reads TGCAGTGCGGGAGAGTCCTACGAGCAGTACTTC.

In the case of this clone: Its ends do not fully match the called genes, so a read error is possible. This chain connects TRBV7-9 to TRBJ2-5; 7 bases match TRBD2. This CDR3 contains 16 residues. The germline CDR1 and CDR2 sequences are SEHNR and FQNEAQ (reference sequence). Here the CDR3 reads CSSSLDPASGPPPQYF. The CDR3 DNA sequence: TGTTCCAGCAGCTTAGATCCCGCTAGCGGACCCCCTCCCCAGTACTTC.

The chain combines TRBV4-1 with TRBJ2-7, with 8 bases fitting TRBD1. The CDR3 has 16 amino acids. CDR1 and CDR2 from the germline V gene are MGHRA and YSYEKL. V lost 3 bases, J lost 2 bases, and 9 bases stayed unmatched. The CDR3 loop reads CASSQETGGFTYEQYF. The CDR3 DNA reads as TGCGCCAGCAGCCAGGAAACAGGGGGTTTTACCTACGAGCAGTACTTC.